This is a list of T cell receptor beta chains from one sample in a study of metastatic and nonmetastatic thyroid tumors. From the PCR reads, TCRdb re-called clones with MiXCR. This sample has some 60,000 clones; more than 25% occur once, and the top ten carry 15% to 20%. The sample was blood. These receptors were obtained from a female donor with papillary thyroid cancer or a benign thyroid nodule (not recorded which). Some clones in this sample may be carry-over from other donors' samples. Both conserved end residues are part of each CDR3.

>TRBV11-3
CASSEYRGRNGELFF
>TRBV18
CASSPVGGEQYF
>TRBV20-1
CSATPHRGAFF
>TRBV27
CASSSRGLANYGYTF
>TRBV10-3
CAITEGQGLPYEQYF
>TRBV28
CASSSSTGKWEAFF
>TRBV11-2
CASSERELFF
>TRBV12-3/TRBV12-4
CASRDSRRNQPQHF
>TRBV11-2
CASSLGQHSYEQYF
>TRBV5-1
CASSLAGTTFPYEQYF
>TRBV19
CASSMGTGLSEKLFF
>TRBV2
CASSGLAISSTDTQYF
>TRBV12-3/TRBV12-4
CASMPGRSYNEQFF
>TRBV19
CASSVSKGWDTYQPQHF
>TRBV23-1
CASSHPGLAGGPHRNEQFF
>TRBV7-9
CASSLGYQRTYEQYF
>TRBV28
CASSFTGGEIMYEQYF
>TRBV20-1
CSARVLAGGYEQYF
>TRBV2
CASSEDSDEQYF
>TRBV5-1
CASSLVGTENSPLHF
>TRBV20-1
CSAVPSGNEQFF
>TRBV2
CASKDKNIQYF
>TRBV20-1
CSARDPGQGNTEAFF